Sequencing of this T cell receptor beta chain was carried out in a study of response to subunit inactivated influenza vaccine (dated by TCRdb to 2016 to 2019). Broadly, across the study: Deep quantitative profiling of the T cell receptor repertoire was used in the study to follow responses to a trivalent subunit inactivated influenza vaccine. What the study reported, not specific to this receptor: The authors proposed that each seasonal influenza vaccination may bring in only a limited number of new T cells.

V and J lose 5 bases and 3 bases, and a span of 11 bases separates them. The CDR3, from cysteine to phenylalanine, totals 14 residues. Only the CDR3 DNA is retained, 42 bases long and in frame from the first base. CDR1 and CDR2, per the germline V gene, are MNHEY and SVGEGT. The protocol used for the library was RT-PCR. TCRdb records Illumina HiSeq 2500 as the sequencer. Using fastp at Q25 and MiXCR, TCRdb reprocessed the public reads and kept productive beta chains. Each CDR3 protein appears once, grouped with its most common genes and DNA. In this sample the table shows hundreds of thousands of distinct CDR3 sequences, 10% to 15% of which occur a single time. Clones ranked in the top ten supply roughly 13% of the sample. This clonotype has more than one count but fewer than ten. Its antigen is currently not known. No per-base quality is available; no much larger clone lies one base away. Explained via the paper, the time point label denotes: more than 40 days after influenza vaccine administration.

The chain is made from TRBV6-2 or TRBV6-3 and TRBJ1-3; TRBD1 might be the D gene, on 5 matching bases. The TCR comes from a man aged 45 to 65 who received an inactivated influenza vaccine. Donor details come from another sample of the same person, matched by shared clones. The sequencing here drew on PBMCs from blood, taken 40 to 50 days after vaccination. The CDR3 protein: CASSTGTLGNTIYF. The DNA reads as follows: TGTGCCAGCAGTACCGGGACCCTTGGAAACACCATATATTTT.